These T cell receptor beta chains were read from a single sample in a study of T cells in Graves' hyperthyroidism and ophthalmopathy. TCRdb called the multiplex PCR reads again in MiXCR, with one record for every CDR3 protein. The sample carries around 350,000 distinct CDR3 sequences, approximately 15% recorded once. Sequenced: blood. Receptors originate from a woman aged 25-40 years with Graves' ophthalmopathy. Each CDR3 is given with its conserved first and last residue. Fields, in order: D gene, J gene, clone size, V gene, CDR3 DNA, CDR3 protein. D genes are given only for firm matches. Size is stated for part of the rows, as once, few or many counts, or as a class when the clone is expanded.

TRBD1	TRBJ2-7	few	TRBV5-1	TGCGCCAGCAGCTTGGATATCGCAGGGGGCGTAGGATCCTCCTACGAGCAGTACTTC	CASSLDIAGGVGSSYEQYF
-	TRBJ1-5	-	TRBV6-2/TRBV6-3	TGTGCCAGCAGTTACCCAGGTAGAAATCAGCCCCAGCATTTT	CASSYPGRNQPQHF
TRBD1	TRBJ2-1	few	TRBV19	TGTGCCAGTAGCTTGACAGGGGGCAACAATGAGCAGTTCTTC	CASSLTGGNNEQFF
-	TRBJ1-6	-	TRBV28	TGTGCTATGGGGTCCTATAATTCACCCCTCCACTTT	CAMGSYNSPLHF
-	TRBJ1-6	-	TRBV7-6	TGTGCCAGCAGCTTAGTAGGAGGAGATTCACCCCTCCACTTT	CASSLVGGDSPLHF
TRBD2	TRBJ2-1	-	TRBV6-6	TGTGCCAGCAGCCTTGGGGGGACTAGCGCCAACAATGAGCAGTTCTTC	CASSLGGTSANNEQFF
TRBD1	TRBJ2-7	many	TRBV12-3/TRBV12-4	TGTGCCAGCAGTTTAAACAGGGGAAACTACGAGCAGTACTTC	CASSLNRGNYEQYF
-	TRBJ1-2	few	TRBV7-2	TGTGCCAGCACGGGGTATGGGTTGTCTAACTATGGCTACACCTTC	CASTGYGLSNYGYTF
-	TRBJ1-6	few	TRBV19	TGTGCCAGTAGTGGCGGGGCCGATAATTCACCCCTCCACTTT	CASSGGADNSPLHF
TRBD1	TRBJ2-7	many	TRBV28	TGTGCCAGCAGTTCCCCGACAGGGGGTGTCTACGAGCAGTACTTC	CASSSPTGGVYEQYF
TRBD2	TRBJ2-1	many	TRBV7-2	TGTGCCAGCAGCTCGACTCCAGCAGCGGGGGGGCGCAATGAGCAGTTCTTC	CASSSTPAAGGRNEQFF
-	TRBJ2-2	few	TRBV19	TGTGCCAGTAGTATCATCCCAGGGGCCGGGACCGGGGAGCTGTTTTTT	CASSIIPGAGTGELFF
TRBD1	TRBJ2-1	many	TRBV14	TGTGCCAGCAGCCTCCTCGGGACAGGTTTTGAACAGTTCTTC	CASSLLGTGFEQFF
-	TRBJ2-5	-	TRBV5-6	TGTGCCAGCAGCTCCCCTCTGGACCCCAAAGAGACCCAGTACTTC	CASSSPLDPKETQYF
-	TRBJ2-1	few	TRBV24-1	TGTGTTGAGGGGGGCTTCTACAATGAGCAGTTCTTC	CVEGGFYNEQFF
-	TRBJ2-5	-	TRBV18	TGTGCCAGCTCACCATCAGGGAGGGAGACCCAGTACTTC	CASSPSGRETQYF
-	TRBJ2-2	many	TRBV11-3	TGTGCCAGCAGCCAGACAGTGTCGAACACCGGGGAGCTGTTTTTT	CASSQTVSNTGELFF
TRBD2	TRBJ2-3	few	TRBV7-2	TGTGCCAGCAGCCGCCATCTCCGTCTGGGTGGGGTGGGGGGGGATACTAGCACAGATACGCAGTATTTT	CASSRHLRLGGVGGDTSTDTQYF
-	TRBJ2-7	-	TRBV6-2/TRBV6-3	TGTGCCAGCAGTTGGACGGGCGGGATGACCCTTTGGGAGCAGTACTTC	CASSWTGGMTLWEQYF
-	TRBJ1-1	many	TRBV19	TGTGCCAGTAGTATCGGTACGGGGCGTTGGACTGAAGCTTTCTTT	CASSIGTGRWTEAFF
-	TRBJ1-4	many	TRBV2	TGTGCCAGCAGTGAAGCGGGCAGGGTTTCGTTACATGAAAAACTGTTTTTT	CASSEAGRVSLHEKLFF
-	TRBJ2-7	many	TRBV2	TGTGCCAGCAGTTGGGGCTACGAGCAGTACTTC	CASSWGYEQYF
TRBD1	TRBJ2-3	many	TRBV11-2	TGTGCCGGCAGCTCGGGACAGGGTGCAGATACGCAGTATTTT	CAGSSGQGADTQYF
TRBD1	TRBJ1-1	many	TRBV2	TGTGCCAGGATAATAGGACAGGGGAACACTGAAGCTTTCTTT	CARIIGQGNTEAFF
-	TRBJ2-5	-	TRBV4-2	TGTGCCAGCAGCCAAGATCGACGGGAGACCCAGTACTTC	CASSQDRRETQYF
-	TRBJ1-1	-	TRBV7-6	TGTGCCAGCAGCTTATCTGCCCGGACTGAAGCTTTCTTT	CASSLSARTEAFF